These 13 T cell receptor beta chains were all obtained from the same sample, sequenced in a study of cytomegalovirus exposure and HLA in healthy donors. The PCR used 60 Vbeta and 13 Jbeta primers. Data came from immunoSEQ multiplex PCR; TCRdb stores just in-frame clones and leaves some out. The sample consists of 210,000 or so clones, over 60% of them appearing once. The sample comprised PBMCs. Receptors were obtained from a young man in good health and CMV-seronegative.

This chain uses TRBV7-2 with TRBJ1-5, with a weak D call TRBD1 (5 bases). The CDR3 is 15 residues long. The V and J ends lost 5 bases and 1 base respectively, with 12 bases between them. Germline V CDR1 and CDR2: SGHTA, FQGNSA. The CDR3 spells CASSANPGSNQPQHF. The CDR3 nucleotides are TGTGCCAGCAGCGCAAACCCAGGGAGCAATCAGCCCCAGCATTTT.

This chain uses TRBV25-1 with TRBJ2-2, with TRBD1 matching 7 bases. Trimming took 7 bases from V and 2 from J; bases not matched to a gene: 4. CDR3 length equals 14 residues. Germline V CDR1 and CDR2: MGHDK, SYGVNS. CDR3 amino acids: CASNGDRNTGELFF. CDR3 DNA sequence: TGTGCCAGCAATGGGGACAGAAACACCGGGGAGCTGTTTTTT. The full variable domain, with the rest looked up from reference TRBV25-1 and TRBJ2-2, is EADIYQTPRYLVIGTGKKITLECSQTMGHDKMYWYQQDPGMELHLIHYSYGVNSTEKGDLSSESTVSRIRTEHFPLTLESARPSHTSQYLCASNGDRNTGELFFGEGSRLTVL.

The V call is TRBV9, the J call TRBJ2-7; 9 nucleotides agree with TRBD2. V shed 1 base and J 6 bases; nucleotides not matched to a gene: 8. Germline V gene data show CDR1 as SGDLS and CDR2 as YYNGEE. The CDR3 extends over 15 amino acids. CDR3 amino acids: CASSVYSAGGSEQYF. DNA for the CDR3: TGTGCCAGCAGCGTATATTCAGCGGGAGGAAGCGAGCAGTACTTC.

The chain recombines TRBV9 with TRBJ2-3, with D possibly matching TRBD2 (5 bases). The CDR3 runs 16 residues. Germline V lookup: CDR1 SGDLS, CDR2 YYNGEE. Trimming left V 1 base short and J 0 bases short, with 12 bases between. The CDR3 reads CASSVSGTGSTDTQYF. The CDR3 DNA follows: TGTGCCAGCAGCGTAAGTGGTACGGGGAGCACAGATACGCAGTATTTT.

The chain is built from TRBV12-5 and TRBJ2-2; 12 nucleotides align to TRBD2. V lost 3 bases to trimming and J lost 5 bases; unmatched junction nucleotides: 4. CDR3 size: 16 residues. From germline, CDR1 is LGHNT and CDR2 FRNRAP. The CDR3 is CASGFVTSGRTGELFF. The DNA for the CDR3 is TGTGCTAGTGGTTTTGTGACTAGCGGGAGAACCGGGGAGCTGTTTTTT.

This rearrangement joins TRBV11-2 to TRBJ2-7, with D possibly being TRBD2 (5 bases). The germline V gene encodes CDR1 SGHAT and CDR2 FQNNGV. The V gene lost 1 base and the J gene lost 2 bases, with 9 bases spanning the gap. The CDR3 has 14 residues. The CDR3 spells CASSLGGVPYEQYF. In nucleotides, the CDR3 is TGTGCCAGCAGCTTAGGGGGAGTCCCCTACGAGCAGTACTTC. The full variable domain, completed using reference TRBV11-2 and TRBJ2-7, is EAGVAQSPRYKIIEKRQSVAFWCNPISGHATLYWYQQILGQGPKLLIQFQNNGVVDDSQLPKDRFSAERLKGVDSTLKIQPAKLEDSAVYLCASSLGGVPYEQYFGPGTRLTVT.

The chain uses TRBV20-1 and TRBJ2-7; D is unresolved. The CDR3 has 11 residues. V lost 1 base to trimming and J lost 2 bases, with 3 bases between them. The germline V gene has CDR1 DFQATT and CDR2 SNEGSKA (reference sequence). The CDR3 DNA sequence: TGCAGTGCTAGAGCTACCTACGAGCAGTACTTC. It codes for CSARATYEQYF.

This chain joins TRBV5-1 and TRBJ2-1, with 9 bases identical to TRBD2. Unmatched junction bases numbered 6, after V lost 4 bases and J lost 7 bases. Germline V gives CDR1 SGHRS, CDR2 YFSETQ. The CDR3 is made up of 14 amino acids. CDR3 loop: CASSLAGPGNEQFF. In DNA form, the CDR3 reads TGCGCCAGCAGCCTAGCGGGGCCCGGAAATGAGCAGTTCTTC.

This clone has only one observation. The rearrangement joins TRBV6-1 to TRBJ1-2; no definite D call. V was cut by 2 bases and J by 5 bases, with 9 bases left in between. The CDR3 has 13 residues. Germline V lookup: CDR1 MNHNS, CDR2 SASEGT. CDR3 loop: CASSEYRGYGYTF. Here the CDR3 DNA reads TGTGCCAGCAGTGAATATCGCGGTTATGGCTACACCTTC.

This chain links TRBV19 with TRBJ2-2; 16 nucleotides match TRBD2. This CDR3 is 22 amino acids long. Germline loops: CDR1 LNHDA, CDR2 SQIVND (reference sequence). The trim removed 2 bases at V and 1 base at J, leaving 13 bases unmatched. The CDR3 is CASSIWWGLAGGTIKNTGELFF. As DNA, the CDR3 is TGTGCCAGTAGTATATGGTGGGGACTAGCGGGAGGGACTATTAAGAACACCGGGGAGCTGTTTTTT.

Of note for this clone: This CDR3 is also generated by other DNA sequences in the sample. The chain links TRBV7-3 to TRBJ1-5, with D unresolved. CDR1 and CDR2 from the germline V gene are SGHTA and FQGTGA. This CDR3 region has 13 residues. The V gene lost 2 bases and the J gene lost 8 bases, with 10 bases spanning the gap. The CDR3 sequence: CASSLSLMEPQHF. CDR3 nucleotides: TGTGCCAGCAGCTTATCTCTAATGGAGCCCCAGCATTTT.

CDR3: CASSLVQGGTEAFF. The CDR3 region has the DNA TGTGCCAGCAGCCTGGTGCAGGGAGGCACTGAAGCTTTCTTT. V usage is TRBV7-9 and J usage is TRBJ1-1; D is perhaps TRBD1 (5 bases). The CDR3 totals 14 residues. V lost 5 bases and J lost 4, with 14 bases in between. Germline loops: CDR1 SEHNR, CDR2 FQNEAQ (reference sequence).

Only a few counts were recorded for this clone. The chain joins TRBV2 to TRBJ2-7, with 7 bases that match TRBD1. CDR1 is SNHLY, CDR2 FYNNEI, per germline. The V segment lost 6 bases and the J segment 3 bases; nucleotides outside the gene matches: 8. The CDR3 runs to 14 residues. The CDR3 loop is CASRAGTDYYEQYF. In nucleotides, the CDR3 is TGTGCCAGCAGAGCCGGGACAGACTACTACGAGCAGTACTTC.